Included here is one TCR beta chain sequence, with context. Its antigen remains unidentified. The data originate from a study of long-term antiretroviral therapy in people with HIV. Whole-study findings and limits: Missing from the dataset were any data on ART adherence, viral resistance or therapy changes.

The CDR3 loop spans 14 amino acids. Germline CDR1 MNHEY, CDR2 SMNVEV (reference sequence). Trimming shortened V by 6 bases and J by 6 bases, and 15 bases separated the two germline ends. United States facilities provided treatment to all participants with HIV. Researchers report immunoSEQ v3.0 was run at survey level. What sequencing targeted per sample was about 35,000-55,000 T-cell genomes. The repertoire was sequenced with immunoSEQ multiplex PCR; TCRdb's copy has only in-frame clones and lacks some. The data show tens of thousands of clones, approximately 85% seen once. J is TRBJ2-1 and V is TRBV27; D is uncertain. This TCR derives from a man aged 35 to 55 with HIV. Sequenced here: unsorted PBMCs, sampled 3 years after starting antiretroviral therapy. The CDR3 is CASSESGPSNEQFF. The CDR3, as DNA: TGTGCCAGCAGCGAATCCGGGCCCAGCAATGAGCAGTTCTTC.